The source of this T cell receptor beta chain is a study of T cells in Graves' hyperthyroidism and ophthalmopathy. For this clonotype: The antigen remains unidentified. A much larger clone differs from this one at a single base, so this may be a read error.

Patients with uncontrolled infections, other autoimmune diseases, pregnancy or lactation were excluded. Diagnoses were established using clinical symptoms, serum thyroxine and TRAb, thyroid ultrasound and orbital computed tomography. General study results and limits: Most thyroid-expanded clonotypes above 0.001 were also found in blood. Stable hyperthyroidism and ophthalmopathy were separated using 13 V-J signatures.

Template material for amplifying TCR beta CDR3 regions consisted of RNA transcripts. An initial round of RT-PCR targeting the TCR CDR3 relied on the HTBI primer set. Using its own MiXCR run on the multiplex PCR reads, TCRdb lists one record per CDR3 protein. Of fewer than 500,000 distinct CDR3 sequences in the sample, about 14% were seen once. V lost 7 bases to trimming and J lost 4 bases; unmatched junction nucleotides: 17. CDR1 and CDR2 from the germline V gene are PRHDT and FYEKMQ (reference sequence). The CDR3 covers 17 residues. The sequence came from a woman in her twenties or thirties with Graves' ophthalmopathy. Sequencing was performed on blood. The chain recombines TRBV13 with TRBJ1-2; 8 bases agree with TRBD1. The CDR3 sequence: CASTSRRGQGVSYGYTF. DNA of the CDR3: TGTGCCAGCACCTCTCGACGAGGACAGGGAGTAAGCTATGGCTACACCTTC.